This section outlines one TCR beta chain sequence together with its context. Its antigen remains unidentified. The PCR employed 60 Vbeta primers together with 13 Jbeta primers. Clones were sequenced by immunoSEQ multiplex PCR, and TCRdb holds only the in-frame ones, with some missing. Found here are fewer than 350,000 clones, around 90% of them singletons; the top ten hold roughly 2.3%. The sample belongs to a study of cytomegalovirus exposure and HLA in healthy donors. About the study: Ancestry clustering placed roughly 86% of 350 to 500 genotyped donors in the Caucasian-associated cluster. Broader study findings: Immune exposure data for these donors was limited to CMV serostatus.

Trimming removed 4 bases from V and 0 bases from J; junction bases left unmatched: 1. Germline assignment: CDR1 MNHEY and CDR2 SMNVEV (reference sequence). The CDR3 is made up of 15 amino acids. Sequenced: PBMCs. V usage is TRBV27 and J usage is TRBJ1-5, with TRBD1 matching over 9 bases. The origin of this receptor is a young woman in good health and CMV-seronegative. The CDR3 sequence is CASSSGQGSNQPQHF. In DNA, the CDR3 is TGTGCCAGCAGTTCGGGACAGGGTAGCAATCAGCCCCAGCATTTT.